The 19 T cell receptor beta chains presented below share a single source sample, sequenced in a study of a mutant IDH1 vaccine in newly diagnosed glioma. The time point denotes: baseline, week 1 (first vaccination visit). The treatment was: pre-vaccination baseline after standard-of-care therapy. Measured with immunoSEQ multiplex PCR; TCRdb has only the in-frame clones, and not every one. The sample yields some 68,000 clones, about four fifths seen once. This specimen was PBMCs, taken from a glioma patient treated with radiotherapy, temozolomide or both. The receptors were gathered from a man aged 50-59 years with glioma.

DNA for the CDR3: TGCGCCAGCAGCCTACAGGGGACTAATCAGCCCCAGCATTTT. This codes for CASSLQGTNQPQHF. This chain uses TRBV4-1 with TRBJ1-5; 7 bases agree with TRBD1. Germline loops: CDR1 MGHRA, CDR2 YSYEKL. This CDR3 has 14 residues. V shed 4 bases, J shed 4 bases, and the junction held 4 bases outside the gene matches.

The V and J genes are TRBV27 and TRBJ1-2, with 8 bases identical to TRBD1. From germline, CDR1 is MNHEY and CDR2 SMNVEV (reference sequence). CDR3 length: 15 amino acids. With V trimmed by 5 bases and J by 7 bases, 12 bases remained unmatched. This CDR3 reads CASSPHPSRGLGYTF. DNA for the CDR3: TGTGCCAGCAGTCCACACCCGAGCAGGGGGCTTGGCTACACCTTC.

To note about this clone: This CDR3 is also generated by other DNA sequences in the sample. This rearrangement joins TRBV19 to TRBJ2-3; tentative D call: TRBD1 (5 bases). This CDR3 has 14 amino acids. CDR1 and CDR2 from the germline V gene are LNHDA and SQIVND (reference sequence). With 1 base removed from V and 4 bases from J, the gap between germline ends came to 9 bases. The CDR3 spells CASSIVGAADTQYF. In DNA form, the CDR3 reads TGTGCCAGTAGTATAGTAGGGGCCGCAGATACGCAGTATTTT. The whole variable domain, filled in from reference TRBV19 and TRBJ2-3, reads DGGITQSPKYLFRKEGQNVTLSCEQNLNHDAMYWYRQDPGQGLRLIYYSQIVNDFQKGDIAEGYSVSREKKESFPLTVTSAQKNPTAFYLCASSIVGAADTQYFGPGTRLTVL.

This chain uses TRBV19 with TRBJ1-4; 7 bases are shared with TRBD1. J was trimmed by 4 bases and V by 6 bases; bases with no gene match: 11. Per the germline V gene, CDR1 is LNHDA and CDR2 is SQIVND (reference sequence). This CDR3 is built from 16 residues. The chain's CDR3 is CASRTMWTGDNEKLFF. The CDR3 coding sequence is TGTGCCAGTAGGACCATGTGGACAGGCGATAATGAAAAACTGTTTTTT.

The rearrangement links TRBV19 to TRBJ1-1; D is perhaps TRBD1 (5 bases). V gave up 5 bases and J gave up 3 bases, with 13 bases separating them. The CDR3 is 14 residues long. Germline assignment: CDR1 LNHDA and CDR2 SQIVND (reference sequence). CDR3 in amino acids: CASSVQGGDTEAFF. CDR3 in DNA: TGTGCCAGTAGTGTTCAGGGAGGAGACACTGAAGCTTTCTTT.

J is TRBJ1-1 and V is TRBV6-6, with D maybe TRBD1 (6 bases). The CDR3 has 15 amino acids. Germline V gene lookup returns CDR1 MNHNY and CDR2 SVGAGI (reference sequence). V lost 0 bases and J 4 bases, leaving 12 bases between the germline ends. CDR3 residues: CASSYSRGMGTEAFF. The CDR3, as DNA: TGTGCCAGCAGTTACTCGAGGGGGATGGGCACTGAAGCTTTCTTT.

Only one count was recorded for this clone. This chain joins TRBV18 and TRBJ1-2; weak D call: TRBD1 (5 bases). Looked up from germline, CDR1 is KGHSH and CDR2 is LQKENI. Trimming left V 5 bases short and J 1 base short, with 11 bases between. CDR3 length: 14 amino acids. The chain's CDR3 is CASSGRDNNYGYTF. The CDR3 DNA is TGTGCCAGCTCAGGCAGGGATAATAACTATGGCTACACCTTC.

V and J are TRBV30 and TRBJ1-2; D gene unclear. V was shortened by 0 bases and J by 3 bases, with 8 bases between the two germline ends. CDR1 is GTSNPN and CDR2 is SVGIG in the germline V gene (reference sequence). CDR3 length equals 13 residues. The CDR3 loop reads CAWSVRMDYGYTF. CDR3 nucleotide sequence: TGTGCCTGGAGTGTACGAATGGACTATGGCTACACCTTC.

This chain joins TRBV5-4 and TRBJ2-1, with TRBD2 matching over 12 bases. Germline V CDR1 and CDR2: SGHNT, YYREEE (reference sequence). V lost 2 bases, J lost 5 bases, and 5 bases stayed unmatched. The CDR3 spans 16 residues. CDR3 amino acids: CASSLRLAGANNEQFF. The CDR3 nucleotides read TGTGCCAGCAGCTTAAGACTAGCGGGGGCCAACAATGAGCAGTTCTTC. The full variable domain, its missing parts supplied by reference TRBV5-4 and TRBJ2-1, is ETGVTQSPTHLIKTRGQQVTLRCSSQSGHNTVSWYQQALGQGPQFIFQYYREEENGRGNFPPRFSGLQFPNYSSELNVNALELDDSALYLCASSLRLAGANNEQFFGPGTRLTVL.

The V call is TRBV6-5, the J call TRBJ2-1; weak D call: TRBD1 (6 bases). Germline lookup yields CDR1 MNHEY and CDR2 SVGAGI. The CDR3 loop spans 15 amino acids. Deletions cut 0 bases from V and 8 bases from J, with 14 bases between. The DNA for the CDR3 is TGTGCCAGCAGTTACTCGCAGGGGAGAGAGGATGAGCAGTTCTTC. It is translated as CASSYSQGREDEQFF.

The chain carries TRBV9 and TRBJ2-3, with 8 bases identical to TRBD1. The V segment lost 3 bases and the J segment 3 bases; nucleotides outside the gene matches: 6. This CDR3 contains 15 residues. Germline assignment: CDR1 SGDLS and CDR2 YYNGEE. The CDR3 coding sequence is TGTGCCAGCAGCGCCTGGACAGGGAAGACAGATACGCAGTATTTT. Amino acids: CASSAWTGKTDTQYF.

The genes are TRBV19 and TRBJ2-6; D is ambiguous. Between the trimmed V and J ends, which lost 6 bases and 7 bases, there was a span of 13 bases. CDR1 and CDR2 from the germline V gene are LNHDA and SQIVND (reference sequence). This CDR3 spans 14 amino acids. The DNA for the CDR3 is TGTGCCAGTAGCCCCCGCGGTAGTGCCAACGTCCTGACTTTC. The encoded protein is CASSPRGSANVLTF. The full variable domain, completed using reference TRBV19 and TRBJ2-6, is DGGITQSPKYLFRKEGQNVTLSCEQNLNHDAMYWYRQDPGQGLRLIYYSQIVNDFQKGDIAEGYSVSREKKESFPLTVTSAQKNPTAFYLCASSPRGSANVLTFGAGSRLTVL.

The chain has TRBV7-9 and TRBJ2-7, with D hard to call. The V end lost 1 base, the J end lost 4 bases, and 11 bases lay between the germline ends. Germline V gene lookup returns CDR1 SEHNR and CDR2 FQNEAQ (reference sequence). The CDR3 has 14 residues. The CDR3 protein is CASSLETTLYEQYF. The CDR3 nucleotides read TGTGCCAGCAGCTTAGAAACCACCCTGTACGAGCAGTACTTC.

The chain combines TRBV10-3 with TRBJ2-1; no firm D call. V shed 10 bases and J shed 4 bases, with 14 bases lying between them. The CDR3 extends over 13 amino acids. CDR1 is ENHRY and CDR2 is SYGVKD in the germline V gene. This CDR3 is CATLPQEYNEQFF. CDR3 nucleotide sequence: TGTGCCACTCTCCCCCAGGAGTACAATGAGCAGTTCTTC.

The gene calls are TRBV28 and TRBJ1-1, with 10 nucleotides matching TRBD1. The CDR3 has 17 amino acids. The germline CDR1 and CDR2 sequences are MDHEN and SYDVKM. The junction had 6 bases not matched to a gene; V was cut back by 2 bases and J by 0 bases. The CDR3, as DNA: TGTGCCAGCAGTTTAATGGGACAGGGGTCCCTGAACACTGAAGCTTTCTTT. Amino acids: CASSLMGQGSLNTEAFF. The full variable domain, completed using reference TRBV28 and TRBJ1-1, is DVKVTQSSRYLVKRTGEKVFLECVQDMDHENMFWYRQDPGLGLRLIYFSYDVKMKEKGDIPEGYSVSREKKERFSLILESASTNQTSMYLCASSLMGQGSLNTEAFFGQGTRLTVV.

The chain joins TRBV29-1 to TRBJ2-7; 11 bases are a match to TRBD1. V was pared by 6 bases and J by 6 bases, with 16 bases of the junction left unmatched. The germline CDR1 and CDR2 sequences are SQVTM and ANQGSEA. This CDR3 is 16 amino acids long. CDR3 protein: CSVEMTTGTGGSEQYF. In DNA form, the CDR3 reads TGCAGCGTGGAGATGACGACCGGGACAGGGGGGAGCGAGCAGTACTTC.

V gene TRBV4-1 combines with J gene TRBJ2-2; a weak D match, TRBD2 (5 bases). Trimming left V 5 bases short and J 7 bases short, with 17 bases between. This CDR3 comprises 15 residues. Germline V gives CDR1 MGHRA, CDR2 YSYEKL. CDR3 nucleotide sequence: TGCGCCAGCAGCTCTTCGAGCGGCCGGAACGGGGAGCTGTTTTTT. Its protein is CASSSSSGRNGELFF.

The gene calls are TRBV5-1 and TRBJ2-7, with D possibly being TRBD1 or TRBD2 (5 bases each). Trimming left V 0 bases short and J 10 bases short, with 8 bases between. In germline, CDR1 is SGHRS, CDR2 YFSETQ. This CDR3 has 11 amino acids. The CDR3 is CASSLEGRQYF. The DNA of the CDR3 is TGCGCCAGCAGCTTGGAGGGGAGACAGTACTTC.

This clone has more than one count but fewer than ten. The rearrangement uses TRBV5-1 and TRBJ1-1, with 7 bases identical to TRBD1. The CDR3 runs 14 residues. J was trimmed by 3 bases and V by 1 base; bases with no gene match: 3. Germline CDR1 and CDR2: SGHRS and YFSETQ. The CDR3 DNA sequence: TGCGCCAGCAGCTTGACAGGGGCTGACACTGAAGCTTTCTTT. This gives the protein CASSLTGADTEAFF.